This T cell receptor beta chain was recovered during a study of cytomegalovirus exposure and HLA in healthy donors. Study-wide results and caveats: A later analysis linked a missense variant in DCLRE1C to the trimming of TCR beta V and J genes. A later analysis found common viral pathogens apparently linked to several of the most significant clusters.

In regard to this clone: Its antigen remains unknown. The sample holds other DNA sequences that translate to the same CDR3.

The PCR had 60 Vbeta and 13 Jbeta primers. Measured with immunoSEQ multiplex PCR; TCRdb has only the in-frame clones, and not every one. The data show 95,000 to 150,000 clones, roughly a tenth seen once. Germline V lookup: CDR1 MDHEN, CDR2 SYDVKM. Trimming left V 4 bases short and J 7 bases short, with 10 bases between. This CDR3 comprises 12 residues. Sequencing used PBMCs. This clonotype was sampled from a woman between 18 and 29 years old in good health and CMV-seropositive. The chain combines TRBV28 with TRBJ1-2, with D unclear. CDR3 in amino acids: CASSSPPSGYTF. The CDR3 DNA reads as TGTGCCAGCAGTTCCCCCCCGTCTGGCTACACCTTC.